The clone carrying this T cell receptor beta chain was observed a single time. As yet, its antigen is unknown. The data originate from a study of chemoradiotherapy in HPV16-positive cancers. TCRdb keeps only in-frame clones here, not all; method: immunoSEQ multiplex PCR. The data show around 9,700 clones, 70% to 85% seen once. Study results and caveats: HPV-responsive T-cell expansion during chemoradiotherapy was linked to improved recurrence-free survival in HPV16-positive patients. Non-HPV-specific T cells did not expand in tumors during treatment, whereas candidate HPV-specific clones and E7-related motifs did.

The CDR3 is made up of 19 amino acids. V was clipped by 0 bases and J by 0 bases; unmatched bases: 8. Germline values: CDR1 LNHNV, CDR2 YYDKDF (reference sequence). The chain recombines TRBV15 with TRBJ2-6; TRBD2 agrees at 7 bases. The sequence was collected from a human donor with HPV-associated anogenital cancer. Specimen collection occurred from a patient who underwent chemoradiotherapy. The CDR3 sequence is CATSRDLGGTDSGANVLTF. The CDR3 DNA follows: TGTGCCACCAGCAGAGATCTGGGGGGGACCGACTCTGGGGCCAACGTCCTGACTTTC.